The 28 T cell receptor beta chains in this list originate from one sample, sequenced in a study of shared clonotypes between healthy human individuals (dated by TCRdb to between 2020 and 2021). Library method: the immunoSEQ multiplex PCR assay. The table comes from immuneACCESS by way of TCRdb, which keeps in-frame sequences with V and J called. Part of the clones is missing from these tables; in studies checked, under half for an unresolved V gene and the rest for unknown reasons. For this sample the table gives about 2 million clones, of which 90% to 95% were detected only once. The ten largest clones capture under 0.15% of the sample. Source material: naive CD4+ T cells sorted from blood. The sample's cell subset or site label is to be understood as: CD45RA+ positively selected. The receptor set was obtained from a man aged 18 to 29 in good health.

The chain carries TRBV5-6 and TRBJ2-5, with D tentatively TRBD1 or TRBD2 (6 bases each). The germline V and J ends were trimmed by 4 bases and 3 bases, with 16 bases remaining between them. The CDR3 loop spans 15 amino acids. From germline, CDR1 is SGHDT and CDR2 YYEEEE. In nucleotides, the CDR3 is TGTGCCAGCAGCCACCTGGGGGGCGCAGAAGAGACCCAGTACTTC. Its protein is CASSHLGGAEETQYF.

Notes on this clone: Distinct nucleotide sequences in the sample also encode this CDR3. The chain couples TRBV5-1 to TRBJ2-1, with TRBD2 matching 14 bases. Germline V gene sequence: CDR1 SGHRS, CDR2 YFSETQ. This CDR3 comprises 15 residues. The ends lost 4 bases at V and 3 bases at J; junction bases unmatched: 0. The chain's CDR3 is CASSGLAGGYNEQFF. The CDR3 nucleotides are TGCGCCAGCAGCGGACTAGCGGGAGGCTACAATGAGCAGTTCTTC. Full variable domain (remainder filled in from reference TRBV5-1 and TRBJ2-1): KAGVTQTPRYLIKTRGQQVTLSCSPISGHRSVSWYQQTPGQGLQFLFEYFSETQRNKGNFPGRFSGRQFSNSRSEMNVSTLELGDSALYLCASSGLAGGYNEQFFGPGTRLTVL.

This chain joins TRBV19 and TRBJ1-3; D is unresolved. CDR3 length: 13 amino acids. Trimming stripped 8 bases from V and 0 bases from J, with 8 bases between. Germline V lookup: CDR1 LNHDA, CDR2 SQIVND (reference sequence). The CDR3 region has the DNA TGTGCCAGTCGAGTCCCCTCTGGAAACACCATATATTTT. It translates to CASRVPSGNTIYF.

The chain carries TRBV19 and TRBJ2-1, with D hard to call. V lost 3 bases and J lost 6, with 6 bases in between. From germline, CDR1 is LNHDA and CDR2 SQIVND (reference sequence). This CDR3 contains 12 residues. The CDR3 loop reads CASSIKANEQFF. Here the CDR3 DNA reads TGTGCCAGTAGTATTAAGGCCAATGAGCAGTTCTTC. Filled out from reference TRBV19 and TRBJ2-1, the complete variable domain reads DGGITQSPKYLFRKEGQNVTLSCEQNLNHDAMYWYRQDPGQGLRLIYYSQIVNDFQKGDIAEGYSVSREKKESFPLTVTSAQKNPTAFYLCASSIKANEQFFGPGTRLTVL.

Comment on this clone: At one end the junction does not follow the germline gene, possibly because of a read error. The chain employs TRBV7-7 and TRBJ2-1, with a possible D match to TRBD2 (6 bases). The CDR3 runs to 13 residues. The germline V gene encodes CDR1 SSHAT and CDR2 FNYEAQ (reference sequence). In nucleotides, the CDR3 is TGTGCTAGCAGCCTGTCCCGGGACTCCGTGAAGTTCTTC. Its translation: CASSLSRDSVKFF.

Points on this clone: The same CDR3 can be traced to other DNA sequences in this sample. V is TRBV11-2 and J is TRBJ2-1, with D possibly matching TRBD2 (5 bases). V dropped 1 base and J dropped 0 bases, with 7 bases sitting between them. This CDR3 contains 15 residues. The V gene's germline CDR1 is SGHAT and CDR2 FQNNGV. The CDR3 loop is CASSLGGVSYNEQFF. The CDR3 bases are TGTGCCAGCAGCTTAGGGGGAGTCTCCTACAATGAGCAGTTCTTC.

The J gene is TRBJ1-6, the V gene TRBV5-6; no reliable D call. The V gene's germline CDR1 is SGHDT and CDR2 YYEEEE. The CDR3 spans 13 residues. Trimming took 6 bases from V and 6 from J, leaving 10 bases between them. CDR3 coding DNA: TGTGCCAGCATGACCGTAATTAATTCACCCCTCCACTTT. Translated: CASMTVINSPLHF.

The chain carries TRBV9 and TRBJ2-7; D not resolved. The V end lost 4 bases, the J end lost 0 bases, and 14 bases lay between the germline ends. The CDR3 has 15 residues. Looked up from germline, CDR1 is SGDLS and CDR2 is YYNGEE. The CDR3 here is CASSPTGASSYEQYF. CDR3 sequence (DNA): TGTGCCAGCAGCCCGACGGGCGCCAGCTCCTACGAGCAGTACTTC.

This clone was seen ten or more times. V is TRBV11-2 and J is TRBJ2-7, with 9 bases matching TRBD1. The CDR3 consists of 16 residues. In germline, CDR1 is SGHAT, CDR2 FQNNGV. The V segment lost 5 bases and the J segment 0 bases; nucleotides outside the gene matches: 8. The CDR3 region has the DNA TGTGCCAGCAGCCCTTGGACAGGGGACATCTCCTACGAGCAGTACTTC. It yields the protein CASSPWTGDISYEQYF.

The CDR3 reads CASSPKSSGGPYEQYF. In DNA form, the CDR3 reads TGTGCCAGCTCACCCAAGTCTAGCGGAGGCCCCTACGAGCAGTACTTC. V gene TRBV18 combines with J gene TRBJ2-7, with 7 bases matching TRBD2. The CDR3 consists of 16 residues. Germline V gene data show CDR1 as KGHSH and CDR2 as LQKENI. The V gene end was trimmed by 3 bases and the J gene end by 2 bases; junction bases not matched to a gene: 10.

The V call is TRBV7-9, the J call TRBJ2-5, with 7 bases lining up with TRBD1. Germline values: CDR1 SEHNR, CDR2 FQNEAQ (reference sequence). V lost 1 base and J lost 5; bases outside the gene matches: 10. The CDR3 is 16 amino acids. DNA for the CDR3: TGTGCCAGCAGCTTAGGAACAGGGGCCTACCTGGAGACCCAGTACTTC. Its protein product is CASSLGTGAYLETQYF.

The V gene is TRBV2, the J gene TRBJ2-3; D perhaps matches TRBD1 (6 bases). Trimming pared 10 bases from V and 0 bases from J, leaving 17 bases between. Germline loops: CDR1 SNHLY, CDR2 FYNNEI. This CDR3 is 15 amino acids long. This CDR3 is CAIQGTFASTDTQYF. CDR3 in DNA: TGTGCCATCCAGGGGACATTTGCTAGCACAGATACGCAGTATTTT.

The chain carries TRBV2 and TRBJ1-2; no firm D call. Looked up from germline, CDR1 is SNHLY and CDR2 is FYNNEI. The CDR3 extends over 13 amino acids. V was trimmed by 1 base and J by 8 bases, leaving 11 bases between them. CDR3 sequence (DNA): TGTGCCAGCAGTGAAGGGAGTAGATACGGCTACACCTTC. Protein sequence: CASSEGSRYGYTF.

The chain is built from TRBV9 and TRBJ1-3; no clear D. This CDR3 region has 16 residues. Trimming took 2 bases from V and 0 from J, leaving 12 bases between them. The germline CDR1 and CDR2 sequences are SGDLS and YYNGEE. The CDR3 loop is CASSVGEPYSGNTIYF. Written as DNA, the CDR3 is TGTGCCAGCAGCGTTGGAGAACCCTACTCTGGAAACACCATATATTTT.

The gene calls are TRBV6-5 and TRBJ2-7, with 11 bases aligning to TRBD1. V was clipped by 6 bases and J by 3 bases; unmatched bases: 4. Germline V gene lookup returns CDR1 MNHEY and CDR2 SVGAGI. CDR3 size: 14 residues. The CDR3 nucleotides read TGTGCCAGCAGGGGACAGGGGGGCCTCTACGAGCAGTACTTC. Amino acid sequence: CASRGQGGLYEQYF.

The rearrangement links TRBV4-3 to TRBJ1-4; no definite D call. Germline V lookup: CDR1 LGHNA, CDR2 YSLEER. The V and J ends lost 1 base and 4 bases respectively, with 13 bases between them. This CDR3 contains 16 residues. DNA of the CDR3: TGCGCCAGCAGCCAAGGGGATTCGGGCGGTAATGAAAAACTGTTTTTT. Encoded protein: CASSQGDSGGNEKLFF.

This sequence joins TRBV5-1 and TRBJ2-1, with D uncertain. The length of the CDR3 is 15 residues. Germline CDR1 reads SGHRS; CDR2 reads YFSETQ. Trimming removed 2 bases at V and 4 bases at J, with 13 bases between. The CDR3 DNA follows: TGCGCCAGCAGCTTTTCGACGCCTCAATACAATGAGCAGTTCTTC. Protein sequence: CASSFSTPQYNEQFF.

Concerning this clone itself: Additional DNA sequences in this sample encode the identical CDR3. The chain uses TRBV30 and TRBJ1-4; D is ambiguous. The CDR3 is 13 amino acids. Germline CDR1 GTSNPN, CDR2 SVGIG (reference sequence). With 0 bases removed from V and 3 bases from J, the gap between germline ends came to 5 bases. In nucleotides, the CDR3 is TGTGCCTGGAGTGTAAATTCTAATGAAAAACTGTTTTTT. The encoded protein is CAWSVNSNEKLFF. The complete variable domain, with remaining parts taken from reference TRBV30 and TRBJ1-4, reads SQTIHQWPATLVQPVGSPLSLECTVEGTSNPNLYWYRQAAGRGLQLLFYSVGIGQISSEVPQNLSASRPQDRQFILSSKKLLLSDSGFYLCAWSVNSNEKLFFGSGTQLSVL.

The sample holds one count of this clone. This chain uses TRBV7-8 with TRBJ2-7; unclear D gene. The V gene lost 6 bases and the J gene lost 3 bases, with 9 bases spanning the gap. The germline gives CDR1 SGHVS, CDR2 FQNEAQ. There are 12 residues in the CDR3. CDR3 amino acids: CASSPLGYEQYF. CDR3 nucleotide sequence: TGTGCCAGCAGTCCGCTAGGCTACGAGCAGTACTTC. The whole variable domain, remainder taken from reference TRBV7-8 and TRBJ2-7, is GAGVSQSPRYKVAKRGQDVALRCDPISGHVSLFWYQQALGQGPEFLTYFQNEAQLDKSGLPSDRFFAERPEGSVSTLKIQRTQQEDSAVYLCASSPLGYEQYFGPGTRLTVT.

The rearrangement links TRBV5-7 to TRBJ2-2; 11 positions match TRBD1. TRBV5-7 is identified as an open reading frame with a role that is uncertain. Trimming removed 1 base from V and 6 bases from J; junction bases left unmatched: 2. The CDR3 is 15 residues long. CDR3 DNA: TGTGCCAGCAGCTTGCAGGACAGGGGGCCCGGGGAGCTGTTTTTT. Its protein is CASSLQDRGPGELFF.

This clone was counted a single time. This sequence joins TRBV7-6 and TRBJ2-2, with D unresolved. The CDR3 sequence is 16 residues long. Germline V gene data show CDR1 as SGHVS and CDR2 as FNYEAQ. Trimming removed 1 base from V and 0 bases from J, with 9 bases in between. Here the CDR3 DNA reads TGTGCCAGCAGCTTAGTTCGCAGGTCGAACACCGGGGAGCTGTTTTTT. It codes for CASSLVRRSNTGELFF.

The table lists this clone with a count of one. The chain joins TRBV28 to TRBJ1-2; maybe TRBD1 (6 bases). Trimming removed 7 bases from V and 0 bases from J, with 21 bases in between. Germline values: CDR1 MDHEN, CDR2 SYDVKM. The CDR3 extends over 17 amino acids. DNA for the CDR3: TGTGCCAGCAAGACTATTTTAGGGGGTCTAGCTAACTATGGCTACACCTTC. It encodes CASKTILGGLANYGYTF.

The chain couples TRBV25-1 to TRBJ1-3; D is unclear. The CDR3 spans 13 residues. Germline CDR1 reads MGHDK; CDR2 reads SYGVNS. Deletions cut 4 bases from V and 0 bases from J, with 4 bases between. The CDR3: CASSANSGNTIYF. DNA for the CDR3: TGTGCCAGCAGTGCAAACTCTGGAAACACCATATATTTT.

The chain has TRBV5-1 and TRBJ2-1; tentative D call: TRBD1 (5 bases). V was cut by 3 bases and J by 9 bases, with 19 bases left in between. CDR3 size: 15 residues. CDR1 and CDR2 (germline): SGHRS, YFSETQ. CDR3 bases: TGCGCCAGCAGCTCGCGCGTTTGGACAAGTGGTGAGCAGTTCTTC. It translates to CASSSRVWTSGEQFF.

This chain connects TRBV25-1 to TRBJ2-3, with 8 bases matching TRBD2. With 3 bases clipped from V and 10 bases from J, the junction kept 9 bases outside the gene matches. Germline V lookup: CDR1 MGHDK, CDR2 SYGVNS. This CDR3 is built from 14 residues. The CDR3 region has the DNA TGTGCCAGCAGTGATCCAGCGGGGGTCCGGGCGCAGTATTTT. Protein sequence: CASSDPAGVRAQYF.

This clone was counted a single time. The same CDR3 can be traced to other DNA sequences in this sample. This chain connects TRBV19 to TRBJ2-5; D not certain. V lost 5 bases to trimming and J lost 2 bases, with 9 bases between them. The CDR3 has 13 residues. CDR1 LNHDA and CDR2 SQIVND come from the germline V gene (reference sequence). CDR3 amino acids: CASSRTDQETQYF. The CDR3 DNA is TGTGCCAGTAGTCGGACCGATCAAGAGACCCAGTACTTC.

The chain combines TRBV13 with TRBJ2-3; tentative D call: TRBD2 (5 bases). The germline CDR1 and CDR2 sequences are PRHDT and FYEKMQ (reference sequence). Trimming removed 4 bases from V and 6 bases from J, with 8 bases in between. The length of the CDR3 is 12 residues. DNA for the CDR3: TGTGCCAGCAGCTCTGTAGCGGATACGCAGTATTTT. It is translated as CASSSVADTQYF.

The chain couples TRBV10-3 to TRBJ2-1; 10 positions match TRBD2. The CDR3 length is 16 residues. Germline CDR1 reads ENHRY; CDR2 reads SYGVKD. Trimming removed 0 bases from V and 8 bases from J; junction bases left unmatched: 7. CDR3 coding DNA: TGTGCCATCAGTGAGTCCGGTCTAGCGGGAGTGGATGAGCAGTTCTTC. Translating it yields CAISESGLAGVDEQFF.